This T cell receptor (beta chain) was sequenced during a study of T cells in Graves' hyperthyroidism and ophthalmopathy. The ends lost 1 base at V and 2 bases at J; junction bases unmatched: 5. The CDR3 is 15 residues long. Germline V gene sequence: CDR1 SQVTM, CDR2 ANQGSEA. A few counts support this clonotype. The antigen is unknown. Diagnostic decisions used clinical symptoms, serum thyroxine and TRAb, thyroid ultrasound and orbital computed tomography. Broader study findings: From stable hyperthyroidism, ophthalmopathy was set apart by a 13 V-J model. Blood also carried most thyroid clonotypes expanded above 0.001.

TCR beta CDR3 sequences were amplified from RNA transcripts. HTBI primers were the set used in a first-round RT-PCR of the TCR CDR3. One entry per CDR3 protein results from TCRdb running MiXCR on the multiplex PCR reads. The sample carries 480,000 or so distinct CDR3 sequences, over 35% recorded once. This receptor was identified in an adult woman with Graves' disease, either hyperthyroidism or ophthalmopathy (not recorded which). Specimen: peripheral blood or thyroid tissue (not recorded which). The genes are TRBV29-1 and TRBJ2-3; 8 bases are a match to TRBD2. Written as DNA, the CDR3 is TGCAGCGTTGAAGGGCTAGCGGGCGCCACAGATACGCAGTATTTT. This codes for CSVEGLAGATDTQYF.